This T cell receptor beta chain was obtained from a study of prognosis after radiotherapy for stage I lung cancer (dated by TCRdb to the early 2020s). A note on the overall study: Between April 2018 and 2019, around 19 patients with stage I NSCLC were enrolled in Nanjing, China. After SBRT, distant metastases developed in about 20% of the 19 patients at a median of 7 months, while the remaining 15 patients had no significant progression. Ages in the cohort of more than 10 men and 6 women ranged from 53 to 84 years, with a median of 74. The study profiled peripheral blood TCR beta repertoires from stage I NSCLC patients before and after stereotactic body radiotherapy and related them to distant failure. Concurrent therapy was not administered to any patient alongside SBRT. Roughly five patients had oligometastatic NSCLC after their primary tumor was surgically resected, and fourteen patients had newly diagnosed primary stage I lung tumors. Tumor histology was squamous cell carcinoma in several patients and adenocarcinoma in roughly 12. SBRT was given in 3 to 5 fractions with a biologically effective dose of at least 100 Gy, using image-guided IMRT or VMAT. All patients were considered medically inoperable, owing to comorbidities in some 11 and refusal of surgery in over 5. The study took one blood sample before SBRT and one after SBRT from each of 19 patients and sequenced all 40 or so samples. Overall results and qualifications from the work: Post-SBRT Shannon entropy and its change from baseline were lower in patients who developed distant metastases; baseline Shannon entropy was not associated with metastases. Whether the expanded TCR clones were tumor-specific was not determined. Limitations of the study included a small cohort and short follow-up, and the study findings need independent validation. After SBRT, the count of unique TCR clones dropped from a median of approximately 11,000 beforehand to some 7,000 afterward (Wilcoxon paired P=0.011). TRBV and TRBJ usage frequencies reportedly differed by metastasis status, in two V genes at baseline and in fewer than 10 V and two J genes after SBRT. All reported P values were unadjusted for multiple comparisons.

Two rounds of multiplex PCR were used to amplify the TCR beta CDR3 region from genomic DNA. In the first round of PCR, primers specific to each TRBV and TRBJ gene were used, and the primer sequences are filed in Chinese patent CN105087789A. The second PCR round used universal primers. The Roche High Pure PCR Template Preparation Kit was used to extract genomic DNA from frozen PBMCs. Paired-end sequencing with 151 bp reads was performed on the libraries using an Illumina HiSeq 3000. Concerning the study's data processing: CutAdapt was used to remove raw reads lacking the multiplex PCR primer sequences. High-quality paired reads were merged into contigs with PEAR. By alignment to reference sequences, MiXCR assigned TRB V, D and J gene segments to each contig. CDR3 sequences were clustered by base quality and sequence similarity to remove sequencing errors. Shannon entropy normalized by the natural log of productive TCR sequence number was used as the measure of diversity. Clonality was computed as one minus the ratio of Shannon entropy to the natural log of the number of unique clonotypes. Progression-free survival cut-offs for repertoire metrics were chosen using the Youden index of ROC curves, with analyses run in R 3.5.3. The public reads were reanalyzed by TCRdb: fastp trimming at Q25, MiXCR alignment, in-frame beta chains only. Entries are consolidated by CDR3 protein sequence, retaining the most common genes and DNA. For this entry, the V and J calls and clone size follow TCRdb and not the study's own pipeline. In all, the sample holds tens of thousands of distinct CDR3 sequences, and 32% of those were seen once. Jointly, the top ten make up around a third of the sample.

The V end loses 3 bases and the J end loses 4 bases, and a stretch of 12 bases separates them. Per the germline V gene, MNHGY is the CDR1 and SVAAGI is the CDR2. The CDR3 has 14 amino acids, counting the end cysteine and phenylalanine. Solely the CDR3 DNA is kept, with 42 bases framed from the first base. To note about this clonotype: The specificity of this receptor is unknown. The likely explanation is a read error, given a far larger clone one base away.

A history of other malignancies or of prior chemotherapy or radiotherapy was absent in all patients, and node-negative disease was shown on CT and PET/CT in all patients. At each of two time points, about 5.5 milliliters of peripheral venous blood were collected in EDTA tubes. Ficoll-Paque Plus density-gradient centrifugation was used to isolate PBMCs. Right after collection, samples were placed at -80 degrees C and kept there until analysis. Recombination linked TRBV6-9 to TRBJ1-2; TRBD1 is perhaps the D gene, given 5 matching bases. Here the sequenced sample was PBMCs, taken before or after stereotactic body radiation therapy (not recorded which). This clonotype originated in a donor of 50 years or more with non-small cell lung cancer. CDR3 reads: CASSYRAGGYGYTF. The DNA reads TGTGCCAGCAGTTACAGGGCCGGGGGCTATGGCTACACCTTC.